What follows are 3 T cell receptor beta chains derived from one specimen sequenced in a study of beta chain features in type 1 diabetes. What was sequenced were expressed TCRB transcripts, since all of the isolated RNA had been reverse transcribed. The table came from immunoSEQ multiplex PCR; TCRdb's copy has only in-frame clones and leaves some out. This table holds some 300,000 clones, about 8% found once. Material: central memory CD4+ T cells from blood. The receptor source for this set is a woman aged 18 to 35 in good health.

The CDR3 nucleotides are TGTGCCAGCAGTTTGCACAGGGGGACCTACGAGCAGTACTTC. As protein: CASSLHRGTYEQYF. The chain uses TRBV27 and TRBJ2-7, with TRBD1 identical over 8 bases. CDR1 and CDR2 from the germline V gene are MNHEY and SMNVEV (reference sequence). Trimming at V came to 3 bases and at J to 2 bases, leaving 3 bases not matched to a gene. This CDR3 has 14 residues.

This sequence joins TRBV9 and TRBJ2-2, with 10 bases identical to TRBD1. In germline, CDR1 is SGDLS, CDR2 YYNGEE. V shed 3 bases, J shed 3 bases, and the junction held 11 bases outside the gene matches. The CDR3 loop spans 18 amino acids. CDR3 sequence: CASSAPEGQGWYTGELFF. The CDR3 region has the DNA TGTGCCAGCAGCGCCCCGGAGGGACAGGGGTGGTACACCGGGGAGCTGTTTTTT.

J is TRBJ2-2 and V is TRBV7-2, with TRBD2 matching 9 bases. V lost 2 bases to trimming and J lost 8 bases; unmatched junction nucleotides: 12. Germline V CDR1 and CDR2: SGHTA, FQGNSA. This CDR3 spans 17 amino acids. CDR3 sequence reads: CASSLIPAGGQAGELFF. The CDR3 DNA is TGTGCCAGCAGCTTAATCCCAGCGGGAGGTCAAGCGGGGGAGCTGTTTTTT.